One and the same sample provided the 6 T cell receptor beta chains below, sequenced in a study of neoadjuvant anti-PD-1 for oral cavity cancer. Time point described: after neoadjuvant nivolumab, at surgical resection. This table comes from immunoSEQ multiplex PCR, and its TCRdb copy is limited to in-frame clones, with some not included. In the table there are approximately 10,000 clones, under 85% of which are singletons. Sequences were derived from PBMCs, sampled after nivolumab (anti-PD-1) treatment. The receptors were sampled from a person aged 40 to 85 with oral cavity squamous cell carcinoma.

In this sample, this clone turned up a few times. The chain uses TRBV7-9 and TRBJ1-3; D unresolved. The CDR3 extends over 13 amino acids. Trimming took 5 bases from V and 2 from J, leaving 7 bases between them. CDR1 SEHNR and CDR2 FQNEAQ come from the germline V gene (reference sequence). The CDR3 region has the DNA TGTGCCAGCAGCCCTACCCCTGGAAACACCATATATTTT. It translates to CASSPTPGNTIYF.

The V gene is TRBV6-4, the J gene TRBJ1-1; unclear D gene. The CDR3 runs 12 residues. Germline values: CDR1 MRHNA, CDR2 SNTAGT. Between the trimmed V and J ends, which lost 7 bases and 7 bases, there was a span of 13 bases. The CDR3 spells CASTKCLIEAFF. The CDR3 nucleotides read TGTGCCAGCACCAAGTGTCTCATTGAAGCTTTCTTT.

This sequence joins TRBV6-1 and TRBJ2-2; weak D call: TRBD2 (5 bases). The ends were cut back, 8 bases at V and 8 bases at J, with 15 bases in the middle. Germline V gene sequence: CDR1 MNHNS, CDR2 SASEGT. The CDR3 totals 13 residues. The CDR3 DNA sequence: TGTGCCAGCCCCCGGGATTTGGGGGGGGAGCTGTTTTTT. Its translation: CASPRDLGGELFF.

This chain uses TRBV10-1 with TRBJ1-5; D gene uncertain. The CDR3 consists of 16 residues. V was shortened by 4 bases and J by 1 base, with 14 bases between the two germline ends. In germline, CDR1 is WNHNN, CDR2 SYGVQD (reference sequence). In DNA, the CDR3 is TGCGCCAGCAGTGGAGGAGGGTCGGGGAGCAATCAGCCCCAGCATTTT. Protein: CASSGGGSGSNQPQHF.

J is TRBJ1-2 and V is TRBV5-4; D is undetermined. V gave up 4 bases and J gave up 0 bases, with 25 bases separating them. The CDR3 has 19 residues. CDR1 is SGHNT and CDR2 is YYREEE in the germline V gene (reference sequence). The CDR3 loop is CASSRGGGGRERANYGYTF. The CDR3, as DNA: TGTGCCAGCAGCCGTGGAGGCGGTGGGAGAGAAAGAGCTAACTATGGCTACACCTTC.

In its sample, this clone was seen once. The chain uses TRBV6-1 and TRBJ2-7, with TRBD1 matching over 10 bases. Germline CDR1 is MNHNS and CDR2 is SASEGT. The V and J ends lost 6 bases and 4 bases, in that order; junction bases with no gene match: 6. The CDR3 is 14 residues long. The CDR3 spells CASRLGQGLYEQYF. For the CDR3, the DNA is TGTGCCAGCAGGCTGGGACAGGGGCTGTACGAGCAGTACTTC.